This TCR beta chain was sequenced in a study of blood T cell repertoires in COVID-19. Study overall: Acute and convalescent COVID-19 specimens originated in the United States, Italy and Spain. PBMCs, B-cell-depleted T cells, or T cells were the source of the cDNA or gDNA that made up the material.

Study processing details: Using reference gene primer amplification, nucleated cell counts were estimated. Some clones are missing from TCRdb's copy, which holds only in-frame ones; the method was immunoSEQ multiplex PCR. V and J calls and clone size are copied from that table; D and trimming were computed from the DNA. The table lists nearly 300,000 clones, approximately 90% of them singletons. This CDR3 is built from 19 residues. J gave up 0 bases and V 1 base, and 10 bases lay outside the gene matches. Per germline, CDR1 LGHNA and CDR2 YNFKEQ. This TCR came from a woman in her twenties or thirties who had recovered from COVID-19. The V and J genes are TRBV4-2 and TRBJ2-1; 9 bases agree with TRBD2. Sequenced input: peripheral blood. The CDR3 loop reads CASSQGKGRGGYSYNEQFF. The CDR3 DNA follows: TGTGCCAGCAGCCAAGGAAAAGGGCGGGGGGGCTACTCCTACAATGAGCAGTTCTTC.